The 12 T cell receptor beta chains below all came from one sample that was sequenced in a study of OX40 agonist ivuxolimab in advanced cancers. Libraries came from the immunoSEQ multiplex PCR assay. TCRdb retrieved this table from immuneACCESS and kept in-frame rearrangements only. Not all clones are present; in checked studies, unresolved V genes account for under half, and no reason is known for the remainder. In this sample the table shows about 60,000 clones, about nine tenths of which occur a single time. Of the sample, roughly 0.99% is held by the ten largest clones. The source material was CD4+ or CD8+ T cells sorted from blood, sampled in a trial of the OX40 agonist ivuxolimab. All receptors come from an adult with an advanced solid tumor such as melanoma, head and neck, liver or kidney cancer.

CDR3 coding DNA: TGTGCCAGCAGTTTTACGGGGCCCGGGGCCAACGTCCTGACTTTC. Residues: CASSFTGPGANVLTF. V usage is TRBV28 and J usage is TRBJ2-6; D could derive from TRBD1 or TRBD2 (5 bases each). CDR1 and CDR2 (germline): MDHEN, SYDVKM. V gave up 3 bases and J gave up 4 bases, with 10 bases separating them. This CDR3 is 15 amino acids long.

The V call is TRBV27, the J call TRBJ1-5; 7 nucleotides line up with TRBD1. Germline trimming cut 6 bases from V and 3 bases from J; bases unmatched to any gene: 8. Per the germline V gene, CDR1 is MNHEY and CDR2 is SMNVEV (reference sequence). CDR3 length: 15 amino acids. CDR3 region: CASSPDRVYNQPQHF. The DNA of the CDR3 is TGTGCCAGCAGCCCCGACAGGGTCTACAATCAGCCCCAGCATTTT.

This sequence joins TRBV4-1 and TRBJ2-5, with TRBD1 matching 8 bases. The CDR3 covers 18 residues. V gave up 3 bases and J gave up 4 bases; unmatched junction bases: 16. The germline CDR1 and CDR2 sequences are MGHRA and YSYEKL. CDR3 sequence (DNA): TGCGCCAGCAGCCACCCCCCAGGACAGGGAGGTTTGTTAGAGACCCAGTACTTC. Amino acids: CASSHPPGQGGLLETQYF.

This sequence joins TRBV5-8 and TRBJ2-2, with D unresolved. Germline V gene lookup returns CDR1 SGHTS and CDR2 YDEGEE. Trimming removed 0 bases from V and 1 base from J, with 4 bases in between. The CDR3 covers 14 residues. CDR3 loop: CASSLAQNTGELFF. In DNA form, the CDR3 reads TGTGCCAGCAGCTTGGCACAGAACACCGGGGAGCTGTTTTTT.

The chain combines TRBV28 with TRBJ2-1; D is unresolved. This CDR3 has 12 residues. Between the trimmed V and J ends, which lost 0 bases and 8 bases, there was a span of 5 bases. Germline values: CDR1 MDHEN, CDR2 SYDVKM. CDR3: CASSLWTHEQFF. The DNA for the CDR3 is TGTGCCAGCAGTTTATGGACTCATGAGCAGTTCTTC.

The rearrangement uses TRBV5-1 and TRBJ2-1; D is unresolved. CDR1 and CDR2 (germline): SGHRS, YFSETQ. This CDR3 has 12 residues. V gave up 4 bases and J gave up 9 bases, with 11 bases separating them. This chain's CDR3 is CASSLGWTEQFF. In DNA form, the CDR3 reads TGCGCCAGCAGCCTGGGTTGGACTGAGCAGTTCTTC.

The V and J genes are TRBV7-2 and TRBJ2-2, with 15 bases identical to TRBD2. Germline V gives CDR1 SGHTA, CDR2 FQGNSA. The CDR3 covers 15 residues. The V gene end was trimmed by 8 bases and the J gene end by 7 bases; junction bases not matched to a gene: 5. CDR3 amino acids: CASLGLAGGRGELFF. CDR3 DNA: TGTGCCAGCCTGGGACTAGCGGGAGGTCGCGGGGAGCTGTTTTTT.

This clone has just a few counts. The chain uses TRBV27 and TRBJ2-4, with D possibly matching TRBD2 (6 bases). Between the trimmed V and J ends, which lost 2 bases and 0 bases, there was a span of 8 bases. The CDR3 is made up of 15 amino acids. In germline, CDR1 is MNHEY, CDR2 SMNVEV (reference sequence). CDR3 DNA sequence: TGTGCCAGCAGTTTAGCGGGGTTAGCCAAAAACATTCAGTACTTC. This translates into CASSLAGLAKNIQYF.

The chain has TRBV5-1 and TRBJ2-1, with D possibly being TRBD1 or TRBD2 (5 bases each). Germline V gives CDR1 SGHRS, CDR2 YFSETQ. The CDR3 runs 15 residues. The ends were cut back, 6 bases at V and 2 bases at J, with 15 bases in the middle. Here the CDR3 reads CASNGEGFTYNEQFF. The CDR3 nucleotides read TGCGCCAGCAACGGTGAGGGGTTCACCTACAATGAGCAGTTCTTC. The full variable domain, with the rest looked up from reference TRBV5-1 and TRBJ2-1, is KAGVTQTPRYLIKTRGQQVTLSCSPISGHRSVSWYQQTPGQGLQFLFEYFSETQRNKGNFPGRFSGRQFSNSRSEMNVSTLELGDSALYLCASNGEGFTYNEQFFGPGTRLTVL.

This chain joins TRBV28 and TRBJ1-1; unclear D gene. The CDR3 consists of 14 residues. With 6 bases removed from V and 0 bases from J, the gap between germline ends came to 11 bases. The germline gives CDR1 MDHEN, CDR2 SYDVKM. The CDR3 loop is CASSLHALNTEAFF. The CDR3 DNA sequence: TGTGCCAGCAGCTTACACGCCTTGAACACTGAAGCTTTCTTT.

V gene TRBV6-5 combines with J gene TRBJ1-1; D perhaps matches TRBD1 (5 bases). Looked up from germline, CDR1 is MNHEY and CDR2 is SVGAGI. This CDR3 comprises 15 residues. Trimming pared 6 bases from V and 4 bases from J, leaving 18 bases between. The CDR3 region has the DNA TGTGCCAGCAGACCCGCGGGCAGGGAGGCCACTGAAGCTTTCTTT. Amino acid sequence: CASRPAGREATEAFF.

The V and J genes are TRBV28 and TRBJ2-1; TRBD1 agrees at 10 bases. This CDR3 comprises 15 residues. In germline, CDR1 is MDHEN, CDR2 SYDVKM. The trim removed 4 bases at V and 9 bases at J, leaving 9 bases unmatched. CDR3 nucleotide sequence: TGTGCCAGCAGTTCCGGGACAGGGGAGGGAGGTGAGCAGTTCTTC. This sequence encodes CASSSGTGEGGEQFF. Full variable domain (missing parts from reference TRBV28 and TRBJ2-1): DVKVTQSSRYLVKRTGEKVFLECVQDMDHENMFWYRQDPGLGLRLIYFSYDVKMKEKGDIPEGYSVSREKKERFSLILESASTNQTSMYLCASSSGTGEGGEQFFGPGTRLTVL.